The 15 T cell receptor beta chains presented below share a single source sample, sequenced in a study of cytomegalovirus exposure and HLA in healthy donors. TCRdb's copy holds only in-frame clones and misses some; the assay was immunoSEQ multiplex PCR. The table shows roughly 120,000 clones, with around 92% occurring only once. Sequencing was done on a sample of PBMCs. Receptors were obtained from a young man in good health and CMV-seronegative.

The chain combines TRBV5-1 with TRBJ1-1; maybe TRBD1 (5 bases). The CDR3 is 15 amino acids. The germline V and J ends were trimmed by 4 bases and 0 bases, with 13 bases remaining between them. CDR1 is SGHRS, CDR2 YFSETQ, per germline. The CDR3 is CASSPMTVMNTEAFF. The CDR3 coding sequence is TGCGCCAGCAGCCCAATGACAGTAATGAACACTGAAGCTTTCTTT.

This rearrangement joins TRBV2 to TRBJ1-2, with D uncertain. V lost 6 bases and J lost 7, with 21 bases in between. This CDR3 region has 15 residues. Germline V CDR1 and CDR2: SNHLY, FYNNEI. CDR3 in amino acids: CASSVAASSVGGYTF. CDR3 in DNA: TGTGCCAGCAGCGTTGCAGCCTCGAGCGTGGGTGGCTACACCTTC. The entire variable domain, with the rest obtained from reference TRBV2 and TRBJ1-2, is as follows: EPEVTQTPSHQVTQMGQEVILRCVPISNHLYFYWYRQILGQKVEFLVSFYNNEISEKSEIFDDQFSVERPDGSNFTLKIRSTKLEDSAMYFCASSVAASSVGGYTFGSGTRLTVV.

The gene calls are TRBV5-6 and TRBJ2-7; TRBD1 is a possible D gene (5 bases). From germline, CDR1 is SGHDT and CDR2 YYEEEE. Trimming pared 2 bases from V and 1 base from J, leaving 7 bases between. CDR3 length equals 13 residues. DNA of the CDR3: TGTGCCAGCAGCTTTCGACAGTCCTACGAGCAGTACTTC. Its translation: CASSFRQSYEQYF.

The chain couples TRBV7-9 to TRBJ2-7; 9 bases align to TRBD1. CDR3 length: 14 amino acids. Germline CDR1 is SEHNR and CDR2 is FQNEAQ (reference sequence). V trimming: 5 bases; J trimming: 6 bases; junction bases outside the gene matches: 8. Written as DNA, the CDR3 is TGTGCCAGCAGCCCGGGGACAGGGCTGGGCGAGCAGTACTTC. Protein: CASSPGTGLGEQYF.

The chain employs TRBV21-1 and TRBJ1-5; TRBD1 is taken as the D call from the table, unchecked against the DNA. TRBV21-1 is termed a pseudogene. This CDR3 comprises 18 residues. In DNA, the CDR3 is TGTGCCAGCAGCCTAAATTTTCGACAGTCTATTAGCAATCAGCCCCAGCATTTT. It codes for CASSLNFRQSISNQPQHF.

The chain employs TRBV6-5 and TRBJ2-5; 8 bases agree with TRBD2. CDR3 length: 15 residues. The V gene end was trimmed by 6 bases and the J gene end by 2 bases; junction bases not matched to a gene: 8. Germline V gives CDR1 MNHEY, CDR2 SVGAGI. CDR3 sequence: CASSPASGGQETQYF. The CDR3 DNA follows: TGTGCCAGCAGCCCAGCCAGCGGGGGACAAGAGACCCAGTACTTC.

This sequence joins TRBV11-2 and TRBJ1-6, with a weak D call TRBD1 (5 bases). V was cut by 0 bases and J by 7 bases, with 10 bases left in between. The germline CDR1 and CDR2 sequences are SGHAT and FQNNGV. The CDR3 is 15 amino acids. The CDR3 sequence is CASSLDLRTNSPLHF. DNA for the CDR3: TGTGCCAGCAGCTTAGATTTGAGGACAAATTCACCCCTCCACTTT.

The chain is built from TRBV5-6 and TRBJ1-1; TRBD1 agrees at 7 bases. CDR3 size: 16 residues. V lost 1 base, J lost 2 bases, and 8 bases stayed unmatched. Germline values: CDR1 SGHDT, CDR2 YYEEEE. DNA of the CDR3: TGTGCCAGCAGCTTGTTAGGACAGGACGGTAACACTGAAGCTTTCTTT. Protein: CASSLLGQDGNTEAFF.

The gene calls are TRBV7-2 and TRBJ2-7, with D perhaps TRBD2 (5 bases). The germline V and J ends were trimmed by 3 bases and 6 bases, with 12 bases remaining between them. CDR3 length equals 13 residues. The germline V gene encodes CDR1 SGHTA and CDR2 FQGNSA. The CDR3 sequence: CASSFVRAGEQYF. In nucleotides, the CDR3 is TGTGCCAGCAGCTTCGTGAGGGCGGGCGAGCAGTACTTC.

The genes are TRBV9 and TRBJ2-7, with a weak D call TRBD1 (6 bases). Germline lookup yields CDR1 SGDLS and CDR2 YYNGEE. Trimming pared 3 bases from V and 4 bases from J, leaving 20 bases between. The CDR3 runs 16 residues. CDR3 protein: CASSGGQQGNPYEQYF. The CDR3 DNA is TGTGCCAGCAGCGGGGGGCAACAGGGAAACCCTTACGAGCAGTACTTC.

This clone was observed a few times. The V gene is TRBV7-2, the J gene TRBJ1-5; no clear D gene. The CDR3 covers 18 residues. V lost 3 bases and J 6 bases, leaving 24 bases between the germline ends. CDR1 and CDR2 from the germline V gene are SGHTA and FQGNSA. CDR3 sequence reads: CASSFTSPFPAEGQPQHF. In DNA form, the CDR3 reads TGTGCCAGCAGCTTTACTTCTCCGTTCCCCGCGGAGGGTCAGCCCCAGCATTTT.

V and J are TRBV29-1 and TRBJ2-1, with 12 positions matching TRBD2. Germline V gene data show CDR1 as SQVTM and CDR2 as ANQGSEA. The CDR3 is made up of 15 amino acids. V dropped 2 bases and J dropped 8; count of bases not matched to a gene: 7. In nucleotides, the CDR3 is TGCAGCGTTGAAAATCTAGCGGGGGGGAGGGATGAGCAGTTCTTC. Amino acid sequence: CSVENLAGGRDEQFF.

The chain combines TRBV9 with TRBJ1-6, with 8 nucleotides matching TRBD1. Trimming at V came to 4 bases and at J to 10 bases, leaving 13 bases not matched to a gene. Per germline, CDR1 SGDLS and CDR2 YYNGEE. The CDR3 sequence is 16 residues long. The CDR3 bases are TGTGCCAGCAGCCCACGAGCTGGACAGGGAGGGTCACCCCTCCACTTT. This sequence encodes CASSPRAGQGGSPLHF. The variable domain in full, with the rest retrieved from reference TRBV9 and TRBJ1-6, is DSGVTQTPKHLITATGQRVTLRCSPRSGDLSVYWYQQSLDQGLQFLIQYYNGEERAKGNILERFSAQQFPDLHSELNLSSLELGDSALYFCASSPRAGQGGSPLHFGNGTRLTVT.

V usage is TRBV27 and J usage is TRBJ1-2; 7 bases map to TRBD1. CDR3 length: 13 amino acids. Germline CDR1 MNHEY, CDR2 SMNVEV (reference sequence). With V trimmed by 5 bases and J by 7 bases, 7 bases remained unmatched. This CDR3 reads CASSHGTASGYTF. For the CDR3, the DNA is TGTGCCAGCAGTCATGGGACAGCATCTGGCTACACCTTC.

V gene TRBV10-3 combines with J gene TRBJ2-7; D is unclear. V was shortened by 4 bases and J by 2 bases, with 9 bases between the two germline ends. CDR3 size: 13 residues. Per the germline V gene, CDR1 is ENHRY and CDR2 is SYGVKD. Here the CDR3 reads CAISVVRTYEQYF. For the CDR3, the DNA is TGTGCCATCAGTGTGGTCAGGACCTACGAGCAGTACTTC.